This entry lists 13 T cell receptor beta chains sequenced from one sample in a study of blood T cell repertoires in COVID-19. This table comes from immunoSEQ multiplex PCR, and its TCRdb copy is limited to in-frame clones, with some not included. Here the sample spans 95,000 to 120,000 clones, approximately 70% being singletons. Sequenced: peripheral blood. These receptors originate from a woman aged 40 to 50 with acute or convalescent COVID-19.

There are a few counts of this clone. The chain carries TRBV30 and TRBJ2-7, with 8 bases lining up with TRBD1. The germline CDR1 and CDR2 sequences are GTSNPN and SVGIG (reference sequence). The CDR3 contains 14 residues. V gave up 5 bases and J gave up 6 bases; unmatched junction bases: 12. Here the CDR3 reads CAWGLWTGRSEQYF. The CDR3 nucleotides are TGTGCCTGGGGACTATGGACAGGGAGAAGCGAGCAGTACTTC.

The J gene is TRBJ2-2, the V gene TRBV6-5; D is undetermined. V was clipped by 3 bases and J by 2 bases, with 7 bases between them. This CDR3 comprises 14 residues. Germline V lookup: CDR1 MNHEY, CDR2 SVGAGI. In DNA, the CDR3 is TGTGCCAGCAGTTATCTAACCAACACCGGGGAGCTGTTTTTT. Amino acids: CASSYLTNTGELFF.

The CDR3 protein is CASSVASSSVGELFF. Written as DNA, the CDR3 is TGTGCCAGCAGCGTAGCGTCTAGCTCGGTCGGGGAGCTGTTTTTT. The chain carries TRBV9 and TRBJ2-2, with a tentative D call TRBD2 (5 bases). Germline CDR1 SGDLS, CDR2 YYNGEE. Trimming cost V 0 bases and J 7 bases, with 13 bases left between them. The CDR3 consists of 15 residues. The variable domain in full, with the rest retrieved from reference TRBV9 and TRBJ2-2, is DSGVTQTPKHLITATGQRVTLRCSPRSGDLSVYWYQQSLDQGLQFLIQYYNGEERAKGNILERFSAQQFPDLHSELNLSSLELGDSALYFCASSVASSSVGELFFGEGSRLTVL.

The chain is built from TRBV5-1 and TRBJ2-3; 8 bases line up with TRBD2. In germline, CDR1 is SGHRS, CDR2 YFSETQ. The V segment lost 7 bases and the J segment 0 bases; nucleotides outside the gene matches: 7. The CDR3 runs to 15 residues. DNA of the CDR3: TGCGCCAGCCTTCGGGGGGGATTTAGCACAGATACGCAGTATTTT. Protein sequence: CASLRGGFSTDTQYF.

This chain connects TRBV6-1 to TRBJ1-3; D unresolved. Germline values: CDR1 MNHNS, CDR2 SASEGT. There are 12 residues in the CDR3. V was shortened by 2 bases and J by 8 bases, with 7 bases between the two germline ends. The CDR3 DNA sequence: TGTGCCAGCAGTGAAAGCGGGGACACCATATATTTT. Translation gives CASSESGDTIYF.

The rearrangement links TRBV5-1 to TRBJ2-3; 7 positions match TRBD2. CDR1 and CDR2 from the germline V gene are SGHRS and YFSETQ. The CDR3 is 14 residues long. V trimming: 5 bases; J trimming: 1 base; junction bases outside the gene matches: 4. CDR3 sequence (DNA): TGCGCCAGCAGACCCAGCGGGGGCACAGATACGCAGTATTTT. It is translated as CASRPSGGTDTQYF. Drawing the rest from reference TRBV5-1 and TRBJ2-3, the complete variable domain is KAGVTQTPRYLIKTRGQQVTLSCSPISGHRSVSWYQQTPGQGLQFLFEYFSETQRNKGNFPGRFSGRQFSNSRSEMNVSTLELGDSALYLCASRPSGGTDTQYFGPGTRLTVL.

This clone turned up a few times. This chain links TRBV18 with TRBJ2-2; no clear D. Germline V CDR1 and CDR2: KGHSH, LQKENI. The CDR3 consists of 13 residues. V lost 6 bases and J lost 2, with 7 bases in between. The CDR3 region has the DNA TGTGCCAGCTCGGGCTCTAACACCGGGGAGCTGTTTTTT. It is translated as CASSGSNTGELFF.

The rearrangement links TRBV7-2 to TRBJ2-7; a possible D gene is TRBD2 (6 bases). The V gene's germline CDR1 is SGHTA and CDR2 FQGNSA. The CDR3 runs to 16 residues. V lost 4 bases and J 5 bases, leaving 21 bases between the germline ends. DNA of the CDR3: TGTGCCAGCAGCTCTAGCCTGACTAGTGCATACGACGAGCAGTACTTC. Residues: CASSSSLTSAYDEQYF.

The chain links TRBV11-3 to TRBJ2-5; no clear D gene. This CDR3 region has 13 residues. Germline CDR1 and CDR2: SGHNT and YENEEA. Trimming left V 4 bases short and J 3 bases short, with 9 bases between. The chain's CDR3 is CASSSSLEETQYF. CDR3 DNA: TGTGCCAGCAGCTCTAGTCTAGAAGAGACCCAGTACTTC.

The rearrangement links TRBV30 to TRBJ1-1; D might be TRBD1 (6 bases). From germline, CDR1 is GTSNPN and CDR2 SVGIG (reference sequence). V dropped 1 base and J dropped 1 base, with 13 bases sitting between them. The CDR3 consists of 15 residues. The CDR3 spells CAWSALDSSNTEAFF. The CDR3 DNA sequence: TGTGCCTGGAGTGCACTGGACAGCTCGAACACTGAAGCTTTCTTT. Complete variable domain (other parts from reference TRBV30 and TRBJ1-1): SQTIHQWPATLVQPVGSPLSLECTVEGTSNPNLYWYRQAAGRGLQLLFYSVGIGQISSEVPQNLSASRPQDRQFILSSKKLLLSDSGFYLCAWSALDSSNTEAFFGQGTRLTVV.

This clone appeared a single time. The J gene is TRBJ1-6, the V gene TRBV6-5; D is uncertain. The V gene lost 6 bases and the J gene lost 16 bases, with 19 bases spanning the gap. In germline, CDR1 is MNHEY, CDR2 SVGAGI. The length of the CDR3 is 13 residues. CDR3 amino acids: CASSAARPESLHF. The CDR3 DNA sequence: TGTGCCAGCAGCGCTGCTAGGCCGGAGTCTCTCCACTTT.

The V and J genes are TRBV7-9 and TRBJ1-1; D remains unclear. CDR3 length: 14 residues. Germline V gene data show CDR1 as SEHNR and CDR2 as FQNEAQ (reference sequence). V lost 0 bases and J lost 5, with 10 bases in between. CDR3 nucleotides: TGTGCCAGCAGCTTAGCGAGAGCAAGAACTGAAGCTTTCTTT. Protein: CASSLARARTEAFF.

The chain has TRBV21-1 and TRBJ2-3; the DNA was not compared with TRBD1, the D call given in the table. TRBV21-1 is designated a pseudogene. The CDR3 loop spans 17 amino acids. The CDR3 is CASRIITGFGLTDTQYF. The CDR3 DNA is TGTGCCAGCAGGATAATTACAGGGTTCGGTCTCACAGATACGCAGTATTTT.